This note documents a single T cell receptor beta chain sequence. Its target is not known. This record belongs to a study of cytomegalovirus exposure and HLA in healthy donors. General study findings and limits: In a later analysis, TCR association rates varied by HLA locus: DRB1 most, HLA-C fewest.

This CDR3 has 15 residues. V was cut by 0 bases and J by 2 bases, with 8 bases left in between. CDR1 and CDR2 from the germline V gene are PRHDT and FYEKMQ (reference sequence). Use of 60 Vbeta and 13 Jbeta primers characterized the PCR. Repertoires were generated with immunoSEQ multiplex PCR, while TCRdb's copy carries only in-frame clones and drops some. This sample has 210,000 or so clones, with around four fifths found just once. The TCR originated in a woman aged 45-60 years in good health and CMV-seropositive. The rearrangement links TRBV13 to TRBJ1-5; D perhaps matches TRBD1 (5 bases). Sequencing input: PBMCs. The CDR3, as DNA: TGTGCCAGCAGCTTAGGAAGCAGGGGCAATCAGCCCCAGCATTTT. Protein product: CASSLGSRGNQPQHF.